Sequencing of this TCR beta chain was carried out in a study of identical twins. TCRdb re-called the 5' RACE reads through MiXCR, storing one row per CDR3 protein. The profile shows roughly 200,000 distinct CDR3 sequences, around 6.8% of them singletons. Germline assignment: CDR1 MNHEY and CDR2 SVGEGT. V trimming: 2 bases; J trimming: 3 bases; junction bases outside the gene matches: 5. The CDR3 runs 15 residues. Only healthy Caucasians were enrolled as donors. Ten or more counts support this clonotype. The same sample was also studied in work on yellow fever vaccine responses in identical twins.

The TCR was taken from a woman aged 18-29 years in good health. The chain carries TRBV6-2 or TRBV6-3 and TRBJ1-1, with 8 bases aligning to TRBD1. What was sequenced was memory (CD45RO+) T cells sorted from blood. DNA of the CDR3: TGTGCCAGCAGTTACCCGACAGGGGTCTACACTGAAGCTTTCTTT. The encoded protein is CASSYPTGVYTEAFF.